Below are 2 T cell receptor beta chains sequenced from a single sample in a study of control samples from healthy donors and cancer patients. TCRdb keeps only in-frame clones here, not all; method: immunoSEQ multiplex PCR. The table lists about 120,000 clones, more than 85% of them singletons, with 1.5% to 2% in the top ten. Sequencing was performed on blood. These receptor sequences come from a man between 18 and 29 years old in good health.

V is TRBV5-8 and J is TRBJ2-7, with 9 bases that match TRBD1. Trimming cost V 0 bases and J 5 bases; bases outside gene matches: 6. Germline V CDR1 and CDR2: SGHTS, YDEGEE. This CDR3 has 15 amino acids. The CDR3 region is CASSLAGQGHHEQYF. In DNA form, the CDR3 reads TGTGCCAGCAGCTTGGCGGGACAGGGCCACCACGAGCAGTACTTC.

This clone was seen a single time. The chain uses TRBV12-3 or TRBV12-4 and TRBJ2-1; a weak D match, TRBD2 (5 bases). The CDR3 is 12 residues long. Between the trimmed V and J ends, which lost 1 base and 9 bases, there was a span of 7 bases. The CDR3 here is CASSLGAGEQFF. The CDR3 bases are TGTGCCAGCAGTTTAGGGGCGGGTGAGCAGTTCTTC.